This TCR beta chain was sequenced during a study of blood T cell repertoires in COVID-19. CDR1 is MNHNS, CDR2 SASEGT, per germline. V lost 3 bases, J lost 2 bases, and 11 bases lay in between. CDR3 size: 15 residues. In the original workflow: By means of reference gene primer amplification, nucleated cell counts were estimated. Produced via immunoSEQ multiplex PCR; TCRdb's table is partial and in-frame only. V and J calls and clone size are those listed in that table; D and trimming were worked out from the DNA. Of more than 150,000 clones in the sample, around 85% were seen once. This chain links TRBV6-1 with TRBJ2-1, with D perhaps TRBD1 (6 bases). The sample comprised peripheral blood. This TCR was recovered from a woman aged 70-85 years with acute or convalescent COVID-19. The CDR3 DNA reads TGTGCCAGCAGTGAGGATTGGGACACCTACAATGAGCAGTTCTTC. As protein: CASSEDWDTYNEQFF.